The sequence of this T cell receptor (beta chain) was determined in a study of blood T cell repertoires in COVID-19. In the original workflow: Amplification of reference gene primers was used by the study to estimate nucleated cell counts. The method was immunoSEQ multiplex PCR; TCRdb's version includes in-frame clones alone and lacks a portion of them. Clone size and V and J calls were adopted from that table, with D and trimming inferred from the DNA. The sample carries around 180,000 clones, around 85% recorded once. V gave up 5 bases and J gave up 1 base; unmatched junction bases: 13. The CDR3 runs to 18 residues. Germline V gives CDR1 LNHDA, CDR2 SQIVND (reference sequence).

The chain uses TRBV19 and TRBJ2-3; 9 bases line up with TRBD2. This TCR was sampled from a woman older than 75 with acute or convalescent COVID-19. Source material: peripheral blood. The CDR3 nucleotides are TGTGCCAGTAGTTTCCGTTCAATAGCGGGAGTAGGCACAGATACGCAGTATTTT. This sequence encodes CASSFRSIAGVGTDTQYF.